The entry that follows covers one T cell receptor (beta chain) sequence. Its specificity is not known. These data are taken from a study of CD8+CD57+ T cells in acquired aplastic anemia. Study as a whole: The DNA of sorted CD4+ and CD8+ cells averaged approximately 3.2 ug. Broader study findings: The study identified more than 25 CD8+ CDR3 sequences shared by patients and controls.

Genomic DNA served as template for TCR beta VDJ and CDR3 profiling. In TCRdb, the reads were re-called with MiXCR into one record per CDR3 protein. The sample consists of about 190,000 distinct CDR3 sequences, less than 65% of them appearing once. The junction had 10 bases not matched to a gene; V was cut back by 6 bases and J by 12 bases. Germline CDR1 and CDR2: SGHDN and FVKESK. The CDR3 totals 12 residues. Sequenced material: sorted CD4+, CD8+, or CD8+CD57+ T cells (not recorded which) from PBMCs. The chain joins TRBV14 to TRBJ1-2; TRBD1 matches 7 bases. The TCR sequence derives from a human donor in good health, serving as a control. The CDR3 region has the DNA TGTGCCAGCAGTCTTTACAGGGGCGGACACACCTTC. The encoded protein is CASSLYRGGHTF.